The 16 T cell receptor beta chains below all came from one sample that was sequenced in a study of cytomegalovirus exposure and HLA in healthy donors. Both 60 Vbeta primers and 13 Jbeta primers went into the PCR. Measured with immunoSEQ multiplex PCR; TCRdb has only the in-frame clones, and not every one. Here the sample spans 90,000 to 130,000 clones, approximately 86% being singletons. Sequenced input: PBMCs. Receptors originate from a man in his forties in good health and CMV-seronegative.

This chain uses TRBV19 with TRBJ1-5; no clear D. The CDR3 loop spans 15 amino acids. CDR1 is LNHDA, CDR2 SQIVND, per germline (reference sequence). The V gene lost 3 bases and the J gene lost 0 bases, with 9 bases spanning the gap. The CDR3 sequence: CASSISSNSNQPQHF. The CDR3 DNA follows: TGTGCCAGTAGTATTAGCTCTAATAGCAATCAGCCCCAGCATTTT.

V and J are TRBV7-6 and TRBJ2-5; D is uncertain. This CDR3 is built from 11 residues. V was trimmed by 5 bases and J by 1 base, leaving 2 bases between them. Per germline, CDR1 SGHVS and CDR2 FNYEAQ. CDR3 in amino acids: CASSLQETQYF. In nucleotides, the CDR3 is TGTGCCAGCAGCCTCCAAGAGACCCAGTACTTC. The whole variable domain, filled in from reference TRBV7-6 and TRBJ2-5, reads GAGVSQSPRYKVTKRGQDVALRCDPISGHVSLYWYRQALGQGPEFLTYFNYEAQQDKSGLPNDRFSAERPEGSISTLTIQRTEQRDSAMYRCASSLQETQYFGPGTRLLVL.

The rearrangement joins TRBV7-9 to TRBJ1-2; tentatively, D is TRBD1 (6 bases). CDR1 and CDR2 from the germline V gene are SEHNR and FQNEAQ (reference sequence). The CDR3 totals 14 residues. The V end was cut by 5 bases, the J end by 3 bases, with 13 bases between. The CDR3 here is CASSQPGQHYGYTF. DNA of the CDR3: TGTGCCAGCAGCCAGCCGGGACAACACTATGGCTACACCTTC.

The gene calls are TRBV4-1 and TRBJ2-3; TRBD2 is a possible D gene (5 bases). Germline CDR1 reads MGHRA; CDR2 reads YSYEKL. V lost 4 bases and J lost 0, with 17 bases in between. The CDR3 is 17 amino acids. The CDR3 coding sequence is TGCGCCAGCAGCCTGATGTCCGGGGTTCCTAGCACAGATACGCAGTATTTT. This gives the protein CASSLMSGVPSTDTQYF.

The chain carries TRBV7-9 and TRBJ2-3; weak D call: TRBD2 (7 bases). There are 14 residues in the CDR3. Germline V lookup: CDR1 SEHNR, CDR2 FQNEAQ (reference sequence). V lost 6 bases and J lost 15, with 25 bases in between. The CDR3 region is CASSSDGGQGGLYF. CDR3 DNA sequence: TGTGCCAGCAGTTCTGACGGGGGGCAGGGTGGCCTATATTTT. The full variable domain, rest sourced from reference TRBV7-9 and TRBJ2-3, is DTGVSQNPRHKITKRGQNVTFRCDPISEHNRLYWYRQTLGQGPEFLTYFQNEAQLEKSRLLSDRFSAERPKGSFSTLEIQRTEQGDSAMYLCASSSDGGQGGLYFGPGTRLTVL.

The chain is built from TRBV11-2 and TRBJ2-7; possibly TRBD1 for D (6 bases). The CDR3 is 18 amino acids. Between the trimmed V and J ends, which lost 0 bases and 2 bases, there was a span of 20 bases. Germline V gene sequence: CDR1 SGHAT, CDR2 FQNNGV. The CDR3 region has the DNA TGTGCCAGCAGCTTAGATGGGTTCCTTGGGGGCCCAACCTACGAGCAGTACTTC. Translation gives CASSLDGFLGGPTYEQYF.

The chain recombines TRBV7-3 with TRBJ2-5; 7 positions match TRBD1. This CDR3 has 13 amino acids. Germline V gene sequence: CDR1 SGHTA, CDR2 FQGTGA. The trim removed 4 bases at V and 2 bases at J, leaving 1 base unmatched. The CDR3 region has the DNA TGTGCCAGCAGCTGGGACAGTCAAGAGACCCAGTACTTC. Protein product: CASSWDSQETQYF.

This chain links TRBV30 with TRBJ1-1; unclear D gene. Germline CDR1 reads GTSNPN; CDR2 reads SVGIG (reference sequence). Trimming shortened V by 2 bases and J by 3 bases, and 16 bases separated the two germline ends. The CDR3 spans 15 residues. The CDR3 DNA reads as TGTGCCTGGAGTAGTTGGGGAGGGTTGGACACTGAAGCTTTCTTT. It translates to CAWSSWGGLDTEAFF.

The chain has TRBV7-7 and TRBJ2-5; D remains ambiguous. The germline gives CDR1 SSHAT, CDR2 FNYEAQ (reference sequence). The CDR3 extends over 15 amino acids. The V end was cut by 1 base, the J end by 0 bases, with 9 bases between. This CDR3 is CASSLGLSYQETQYF. The CDR3 coding sequence is TGTGCCAGCAGCTTAGGACTCTCGTACCAAGAGACCCAGTACTTC.

The chain employs TRBV7-3 and TRBJ1-1, with D possibly being TRBD1 (6 bases). The CDR3 contains 19 residues. Germline CDR1 is SGHTA and CDR2 is FQGTGA. V lost 5 bases and J 0 bases, leaving 25 bases between the germline ends. CDR3 coding DNA: TGTGCCAGCAGCCTCCGATTAACAGGGAGTCGTCGTTTGAACACTGAAGCTTTCTTT. Translated, it gives CASSLRLTGSRRLNTEAFF.

V and J are TRBV7-9 and TRBJ1-5; 8 bases line up with TRBD1. CDR1 and CDR2 (germline): SEHNR, FQNEAQ (reference sequence). V was pared by 6 bases and J by 6 bases, with 7 bases of the junction left unmatched. The CDR3 runs 14 residues. Here the CDR3 DNA reads TGTGCCAGCAGTCAGGGGGCGCCCGGTCAGCCCCAGCATTTT. It specifies CASSQGAPGQPQHF.

Turning to this clone: Other DNA sequences in the sample encode the same CDR3. This sequence joins TRBV6-5 and TRBJ1-5; TRBD1 agrees at 8 bases. The germline gives CDR1 MNHEY, CDR2 SVGAGI. Germline trimming cut 6 bases from V and 4 bases from J; bases unmatched to any gene: 5. This CDR3 comprises 14 residues. The CDR3 region is CASRRGQGNQPQHF. In DNA, the CDR3 is TGTGCCAGCAGACGAGGACAGGGAAATCAGCCCCAGCATTTT.

The gene calls are TRBV15 and TRBJ2-7, with D maybe TRBD1 (6 bases). CDR3 size: 14 residues. V lost 3 bases and J lost 4, with 13 bases in between. Per germline, CDR1 LNHNV and CDR2 YYDKDF (reference sequence). CDR3 sequence (DNA): TGTGCCACCAGCAGCCGGGACAATACGTACGAGCAGTACTTC. This translates into CATSSRDNTYEQYF.

This clone was seen more than once but under ten times. The V and J genes are TRBV6-1 and TRBJ1-1; the D gene is possibly TRBD1 (5 bases). The germline V gene has CDR1 MNHNS and CDR2 SASEGT. This CDR3 is built from 12 residues. The V end was cut by 7 bases, the J end by 6 bases, with 12 bases between. CDR3 nucleotide sequence: TGTGCCAGCACTCCAGGGCGGCCTGAAGCTTTCTTT. Translated, it gives CASTPGRPEAFF.

This clone was detected once. The V gene is TRBV2, the J gene TRBJ2-2; 10 positions agree with TRBD2. The CDR3 is 15 residues long. J lost 4 bases, V lost 6 bases, and 5 bases had no gene match. In germline, CDR1 is SNHLY, CDR2 FYNNEI. CDR3 in DNA: TGTGCCAGCAGAGCTAGCGGGGGAAGCACCGGGGAGCTGTTTTTT. As protein: CASRASGGSTGELFF.

The chain links TRBV5-1 to TRBJ1-1; TRBD1 might be the D (6 bases). This CDR3 has 18 amino acids. Trimming removed 0 bases from V and 4 bases from J, with 22 bases in between. CDR1 and CDR2 (germline): SGHRS, YFSETQ. In DNA form, the CDR3 reads TGCGCCAGCAGCTTGGTTCCGGACAGAAACTCCATTGCCACTGAAGCTTTCTTT. Its protein product is CASSLVPDRNSIATEAFF.